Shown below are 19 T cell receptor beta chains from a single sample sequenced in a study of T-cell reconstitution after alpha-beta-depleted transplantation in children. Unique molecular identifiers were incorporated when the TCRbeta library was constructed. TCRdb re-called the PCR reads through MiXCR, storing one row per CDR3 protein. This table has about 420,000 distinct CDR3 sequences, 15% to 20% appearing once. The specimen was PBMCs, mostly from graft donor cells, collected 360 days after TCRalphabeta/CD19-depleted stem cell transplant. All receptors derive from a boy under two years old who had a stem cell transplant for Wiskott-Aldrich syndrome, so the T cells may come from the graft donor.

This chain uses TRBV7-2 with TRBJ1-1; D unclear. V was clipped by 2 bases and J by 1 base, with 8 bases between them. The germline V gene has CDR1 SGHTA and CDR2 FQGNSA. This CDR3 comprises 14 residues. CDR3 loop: CASSLWGGNTEAFF. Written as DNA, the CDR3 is TGTGCCAGCAGCTTATGGGGAGGGAACACTGAAGCTTTCTTT.

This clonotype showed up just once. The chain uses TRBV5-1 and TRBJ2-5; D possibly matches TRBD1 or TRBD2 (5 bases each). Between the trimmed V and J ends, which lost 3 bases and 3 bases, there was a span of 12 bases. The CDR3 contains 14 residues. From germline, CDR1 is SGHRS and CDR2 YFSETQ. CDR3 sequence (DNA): TGCGCCAGCAGCTCGCCCGGGGCCGAAGAGACCCAGTACTTC. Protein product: CASSSPGAEETQYF.

The CDR3 region is CATSEPRPTSYNEQFF. The CDR3 DNA reads TGTGCCACCAGTGAACCCAGACCCACAAGTTACAATGAGCAGTTCTTC. The chain joins TRBV24-1 to TRBJ2-1; no definite D call. The CDR3 totals 16 residues. The V end was cut by 4 bases, the J end by 4 bases, with 16 bases between. Germline V gene sequence: CDR1 KGHDR, CDR2 SFDVKD.

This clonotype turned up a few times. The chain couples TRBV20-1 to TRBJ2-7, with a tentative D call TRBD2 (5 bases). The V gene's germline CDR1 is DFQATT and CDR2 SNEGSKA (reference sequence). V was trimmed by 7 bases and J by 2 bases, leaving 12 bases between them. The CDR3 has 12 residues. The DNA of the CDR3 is TGCAGTGTTAGCGAAGGAACCTACGAGCAGTACTTC. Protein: CSVSEGTYEQYF.

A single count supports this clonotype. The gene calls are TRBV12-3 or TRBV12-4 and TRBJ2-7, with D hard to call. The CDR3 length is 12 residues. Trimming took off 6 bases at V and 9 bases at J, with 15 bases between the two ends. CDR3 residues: CASSSNNRPQYF. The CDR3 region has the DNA TGTGCCAGCAGCTCGAACAACCGACCGCAGTACTTC.

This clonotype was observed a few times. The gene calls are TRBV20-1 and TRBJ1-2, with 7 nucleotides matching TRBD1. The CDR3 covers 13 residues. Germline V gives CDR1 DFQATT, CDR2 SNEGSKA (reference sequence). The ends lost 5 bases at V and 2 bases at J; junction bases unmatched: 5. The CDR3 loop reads CSASTGWNYGYTF. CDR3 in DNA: TGCAGTGCTTCGACAGGGTGGAACTATGGCTACACCTTC.

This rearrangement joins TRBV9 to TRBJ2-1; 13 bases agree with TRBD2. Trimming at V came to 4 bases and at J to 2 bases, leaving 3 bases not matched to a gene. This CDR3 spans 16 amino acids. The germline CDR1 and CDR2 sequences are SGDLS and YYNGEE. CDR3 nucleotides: TGTGCCAGCAGCACGGGACTAGCGGGACCCTACAATGAGCAGTTCTTC. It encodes CASSTGLAGPYNEQFF.

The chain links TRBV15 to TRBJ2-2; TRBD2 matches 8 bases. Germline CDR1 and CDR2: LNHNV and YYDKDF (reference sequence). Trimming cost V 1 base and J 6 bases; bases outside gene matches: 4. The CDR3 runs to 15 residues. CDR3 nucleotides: TGTGCCACCAGCAGAGTTGTGCGGGGGGCCGGGGAGCTGTTTTTT. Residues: CATSRVVRGAGELFF.

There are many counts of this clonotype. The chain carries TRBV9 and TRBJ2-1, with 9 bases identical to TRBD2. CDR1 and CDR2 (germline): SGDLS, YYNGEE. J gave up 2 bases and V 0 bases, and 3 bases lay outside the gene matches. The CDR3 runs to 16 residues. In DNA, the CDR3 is TGTGCCAGCAGCGTAGATGGCGGGAGGGCCTACAATGAGCAGTTCTTC. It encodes CASSVDGGRAYNEQFF.

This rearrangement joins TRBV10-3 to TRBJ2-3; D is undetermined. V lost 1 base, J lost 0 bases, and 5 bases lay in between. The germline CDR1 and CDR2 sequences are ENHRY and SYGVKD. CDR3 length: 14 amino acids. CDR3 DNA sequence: TGTGCCATCAGTGAGTGGGGTAGCACAGATACGCAGTATTTT. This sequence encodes CAISEWGSTDTQYF.

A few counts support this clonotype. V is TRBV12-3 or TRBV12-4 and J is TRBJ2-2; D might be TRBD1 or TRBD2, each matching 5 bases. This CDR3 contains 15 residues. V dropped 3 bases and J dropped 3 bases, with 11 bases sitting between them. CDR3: CASSFWQGHTGELFF. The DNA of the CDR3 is TGTGCCAGCAGTTTTTGGCAGGGACACACCGGGGAGCTGTTTTTT.

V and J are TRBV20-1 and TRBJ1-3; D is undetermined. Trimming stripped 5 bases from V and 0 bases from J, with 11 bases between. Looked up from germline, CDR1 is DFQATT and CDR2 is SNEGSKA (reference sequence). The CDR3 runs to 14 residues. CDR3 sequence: CSAQASSSGNTIYF. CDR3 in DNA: TGCAGTGCTCAAGCCTCGAGCTCTGGAAACACCATATATTTT.

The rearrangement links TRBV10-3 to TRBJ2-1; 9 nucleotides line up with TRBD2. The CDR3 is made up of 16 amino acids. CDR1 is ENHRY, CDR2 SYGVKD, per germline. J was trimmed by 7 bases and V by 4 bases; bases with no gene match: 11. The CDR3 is CAISAWREGRRNEQFF. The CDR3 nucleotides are TGTGCCATCAGTGCTTGGCGGGAGGGTCGGCGGAATGAGCAGTTCTTC.

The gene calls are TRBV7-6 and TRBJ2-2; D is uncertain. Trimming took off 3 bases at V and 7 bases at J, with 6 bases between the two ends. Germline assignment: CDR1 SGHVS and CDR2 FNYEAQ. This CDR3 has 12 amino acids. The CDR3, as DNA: TGTGCCAGCAGCTTTAGGTTCGGGGAGCTGTTTTTT. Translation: CASSFRFGELFF. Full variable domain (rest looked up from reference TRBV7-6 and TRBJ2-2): GAGVSQSPRYKVTKRGQDVALRCDPISGHVSLYWYRQALGQGPEFLTYFNYEAQQDKSGLPNDRFSAERPEGSISTLTIQRTEQRDSAMYRCASSFRFGELFFGEGSRLTVL.

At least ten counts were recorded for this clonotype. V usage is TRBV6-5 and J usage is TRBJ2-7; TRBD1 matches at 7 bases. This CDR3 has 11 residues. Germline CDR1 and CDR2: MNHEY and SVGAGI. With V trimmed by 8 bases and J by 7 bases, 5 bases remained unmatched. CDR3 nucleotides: TGTGCCAGCGGGACAGTCTCGGAGCAGTACTTC. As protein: CASGTVSEQYF.

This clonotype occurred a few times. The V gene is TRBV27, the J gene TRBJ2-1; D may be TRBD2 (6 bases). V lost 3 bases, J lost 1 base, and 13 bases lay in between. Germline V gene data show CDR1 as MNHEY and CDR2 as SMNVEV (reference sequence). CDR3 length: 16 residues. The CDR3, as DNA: TGTGCCAGCAGTTTTGGGAGGCTAGCTTCCTACAATGAGCAGTTCTTC. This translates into CASSFGRLASYNEQFF.

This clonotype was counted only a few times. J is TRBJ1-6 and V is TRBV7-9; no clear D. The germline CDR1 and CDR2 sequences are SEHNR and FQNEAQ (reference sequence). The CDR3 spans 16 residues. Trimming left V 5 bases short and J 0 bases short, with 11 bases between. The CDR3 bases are TGTGCCAGCAGCCTCCCCGGACCCTCCTATAATTCACCCCTCCACTTT. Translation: CASSLPGPSYNSPLHF.

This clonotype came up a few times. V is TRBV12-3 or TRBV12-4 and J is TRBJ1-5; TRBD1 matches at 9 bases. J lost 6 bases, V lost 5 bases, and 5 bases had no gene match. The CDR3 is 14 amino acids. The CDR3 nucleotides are TGTGCCAGCAGTCACACAGGGGGCCCTCAGCCCCAGCATTTT. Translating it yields CASSHTGGPQPQHF.

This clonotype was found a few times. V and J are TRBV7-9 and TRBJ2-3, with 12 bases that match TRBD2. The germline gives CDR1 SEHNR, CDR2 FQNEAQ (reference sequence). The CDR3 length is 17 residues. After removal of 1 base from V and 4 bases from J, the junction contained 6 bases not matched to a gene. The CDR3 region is CASSLEASGRASDTQYF. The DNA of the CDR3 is TGTGCCAGCAGCTTAGAGGCTAGCGGGAGGGCCTCAGATACGCAGTATTTT. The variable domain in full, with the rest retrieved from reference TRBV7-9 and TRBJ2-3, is DTGVSQNPRHKITKRGQNVTFRCDPISEHNRLYWYRQTLGQGPEFLTYFQNEAQLEKSRLLSDRFSAERPKGSFSTLEIQRTEQGDSAMYLCASSLEASGRASDTQYFGPGTRLTVL.